This TCR beta chain was identified during a study of tumor-infiltrating lymphocytes in primary liver carcinoma. Study-level information: Samples gave roughly 3.5 to 8 million productive TCRbeta reads, similar across tissue types.

RNA and DNA were co-extracted from approximately 20-30 mg of unsorted bulk tissue. Every patient in the cohort had a primary liver carcinoma. That carcinoma was treated by surgical resection. General study findings and limits: A significantly higher top-250-clone fraction was recorded for tumors than for blood (p = 0.039).

This clonotype came up a few times. The antigen is undetermined. A junction end diverges from the germline sequence, so it may reflect a read error. CDR3 length: 13 residues. The V gene's germline CDR1 is ENHRY and CDR2 SYGVKD. Synthesis of TCR beta cDNA was carried out from 500 ng total RNA with a constant-region primer. Libraries of TCR beta came from three nested multiplex PCR rounds with slightly modified ARM-PCR. Rounds one and two of PCR, each of 10 cycles, were primed with TRBV1-TRBV30 forward primers and a C-beta reverse primer. MiXCR, applied by TCRdb to the multiplex PCR reads, yields one record per CDR3 protein. The sample has some 190,000 distinct CDR3 sequences, around four fifths seen once.

The TCR comes from a man aged 35 to 55 with primary liver carcinoma and hepatitis B virus infection. Source material: tumor tissue from primary liver carcinoma. The chain is built from TRBV10-3 and TRBJ2-7, with a weak D call TRBD2 (5 bases). CDR3 nucleotide sequence: TGTGCCATCAGTGAGCCGGGGAAGCTCGAGCAGTATTTC. Translating it yields CAISEPGKLEQYF.